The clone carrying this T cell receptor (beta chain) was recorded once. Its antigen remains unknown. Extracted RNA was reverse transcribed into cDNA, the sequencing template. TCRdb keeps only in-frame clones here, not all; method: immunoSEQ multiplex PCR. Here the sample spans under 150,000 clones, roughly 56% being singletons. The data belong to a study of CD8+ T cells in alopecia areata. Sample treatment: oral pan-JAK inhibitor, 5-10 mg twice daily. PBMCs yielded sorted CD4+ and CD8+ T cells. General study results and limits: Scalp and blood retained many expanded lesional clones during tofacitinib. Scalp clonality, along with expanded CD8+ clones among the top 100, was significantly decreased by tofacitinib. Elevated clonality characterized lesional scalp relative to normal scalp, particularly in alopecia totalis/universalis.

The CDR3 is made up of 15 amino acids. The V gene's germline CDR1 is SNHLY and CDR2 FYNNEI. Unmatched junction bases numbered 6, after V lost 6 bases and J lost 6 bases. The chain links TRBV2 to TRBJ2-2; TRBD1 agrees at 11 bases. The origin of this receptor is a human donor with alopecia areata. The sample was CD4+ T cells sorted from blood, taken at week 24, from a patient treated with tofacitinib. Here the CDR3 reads CASRAGTGGPGELFF. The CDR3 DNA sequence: TGTGCCAGCAGAGCCGGGACAGGGGGACCCGGGGAGCTGTTTTTT. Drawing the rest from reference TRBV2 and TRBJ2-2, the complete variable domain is EPEVTQTPSHQVTQMGQEVILRCVPISNHLYFYWYRQILGQKVEFLVSFYNNEISEKSEIFDDQFSVERPDGSNFTLKIRSTKLEDSAMYFCASRAGTGGPGELFFGEGSRLTVL.